This entry lists 24 T cell receptor beta chains sequenced from one sample in a study of cytomegalovirus exposure and HLA in healthy donors. The PCR was carried out with 60 Vbeta primers and 13 Jbeta primers. Data came from immunoSEQ multiplex PCR; TCRdb stores just in-frame clones and leaves some out. This sample carries hundreds of thousands of clones, 78% of them seen once, and the ten largest clones take around 3.9%. Sample: PBMCs. These receptors all come from a male donor in good health and CMV-seronegative.

On this clone itself: At one end the junction does not follow the germline gene, possibly because of a read error. The chain has TRBV28 and TRBJ2-4; D is ambiguous. This CDR3 spans 15 amino acids. Germline CDR1 reads MDHEN; CDR2 reads SYDVKM. The CDR3 bases are TGTGCCAGCAGTTTACCGGCGTTAGCCAAAACCATTCAGTACTTC. Its protein is CASSLPALAKTIQYF.

The chain joins TRBV4-1 to TRBJ2-7; 8 bases agree with TRBD1. This CDR3 region has 16 residues. Germline trimming cut 1 base from V and 6 bases from J; bases unmatched to any gene: 11. Per germline, CDR1 MGHRA and CDR2 YSYEKL. CDR3 loop: CASSQGGTAGGGEQYF. CDR3 DNA: TGCGCCAGCAGCCAAGGGGGGACGGCAGGGGGCGGCGAGCAGTACTTC.

The chain is built from TRBV28 and TRBJ1-2, with TRBD1 matching over 9 bases. The CDR3 length is 13 residues. J gave up 5 bases and V 6 bases, and 4 bases lay outside the gene matches. Germline-derived CDR1 and CDR2 are MDHEN and SYDVKM. Here the CDR3 reads CASRRTGEYGYTF. In nucleotides, the CDR3 is TGTGCCAGCAGGCGGACAGGGGAGTATGGCTACACCTTC.

A few counts support this clone. This sequence joins TRBV7-8 and TRBJ2-7; 10 bases map to TRBD2. The trim removed 0 bases at V and 6 bases at J, leaving 8 bases unmatched. The CDR3 contains 16 residues. Germline values: CDR1 SGHVS, CDR2 FQNEAQ. CDR3 in amino acids: CASSLAPSGSPGEQYF. The DNA of the CDR3 is TGTGCCAGCAGCTTAGCCCCTAGCGGGAGTCCCGGCGAGCAGTACTTC. Variable domain in full (rest from reference TRBV7-8 and TRBJ2-7): GAGVSQSPRYKVAKRGQDVALRCDPISGHVSLFWYQQALGQGPEFLTYFQNEAQLDKSGLPSDRFFAERPEGSVSTLKIQRTQQEDSAVYLCASSLAPSGSPGEQYFGPGTRLTVT.

This chain connects TRBV20-1 to TRBJ2-2; no reliable D call. Trimming cost V 1 base and J 7 bases, with 4 bases left between them. Germline CDR1 is DFQATT and CDR2 is SNEGSKA (reference sequence). This CDR3 has 11 amino acids. The CDR3 region is CSARAGGELFF. DNA for the CDR3: TGCAGTGCTAGAGCCGGCGGGGAGCTGTTTTTT.

The V and J genes are TRBV28 and TRBJ1-3, with a tentative D call TRBD1 (5 bases). Germline V gives CDR1 MDHEN, CDR2 SYDVKM. Deletions cut 2 bases from V and 0 bases from J, with 8 bases between. The CDR3 loop spans 15 amino acids. This CDR3 is CASSLPGNSGNTIYF. The CDR3 DNA reads as TGTGCCAGCAGTTTACCAGGGAACTCTGGAAACACCATATATTTT.

On this clone itself: A far larger clone is only one base removed, so a read error is likely. The chain employs TRBV2 and TRBJ2-3; TRBD1 agrees at 11 bases. Germline CDR1 is SNHLY and CDR2 is FYNNEI. The CDR3 loop spans 14 amino acids. V shed 4 bases and J 4 bases; nucleotides not matched to a gene: 1. CDR3 sequence (DNA): TGTGCCAGCAGTGGGACAGGGGGCTCAGATACGCAGTATTTT. Its protein product is CASSGTGGSDTQYF.

This rearrangement joins TRBV6-1 to TRBJ2-2; TRBD2 matches at 10 bases. Losses at the gene ends were 8 bases for V and 6 bases for J; bases not matched to a gene: 9. CDR1 is MNHNS, CDR2 SASEGT, per germline. The CDR3 loop spans 15 amino acids. The CDR3, as DNA: TGTGCCAGCGATAGACTAGCGGGCTTGGCCGGGGAGCTGTTTTTT. Its protein is CASDRLAGLAGELFF.

On this clone: At one of its ends the junction is not consistent with the germline gene, which may arise from a read error. The V gene is TRBV7-9, the J gene TRBJ2-3; perhaps TRBD2 as D (5 bases). This CDR3 region has 16 residues. Germline V gene sequence: CDR1 SEHNR, CDR2 FQNEAQ (reference sequence). CDR3 bases: TGTTCCAGCAGCCTTGGCGATCGGGGTGGCACAGATACGCAGTATTTT. Translated: CSSSLGDRGGTDTQYF.

V and J are TRBV11-2 and TRBJ2-2; D unresolved. With 7 bases removed from V and 6 bases from J, the gap between germline ends came to 18 bases. From germline, CDR1 is SGHAT and CDR2 FQNNGV. The CDR3 is made up of 15 amino acids. CDR3 loop: CASTRYDWSSGELFF. The CDR3 region has the DNA TGTGCCAGCACCCGATACGACTGGTCTTCCGGGGAGCTGTTTTTT.

The V and J genes are TRBV5-4 and TRBJ2-7, with 7 bases fitting TRBD1. Losses at the gene ends were 1 base for V and 0 bases for J; bases not matched to a gene: 1. CDR1 and CDR2 from the germline V gene are SGHNT and YYREEE (reference sequence). The CDR3 consists of 14 residues. The CDR3 here is CASSLNRGSYEQYF. The CDR3 DNA is TGTGCCAGCAGCTTGAACAGGGGCTCCTACGAGCAGTACTTC.

This chain connects TRBV6-5 to TRBJ2-7; D remains unclear. Germline loops: CDR1 MNHEY, CDR2 SVGAGI. The CDR3 extends over 13 amino acids. V was pared by 7 bases and J by 2 bases, with 12 bases between. Written as DNA, the CDR3 is TGTGCCAGCAACCTTCCCGGAGCCTACGAGCAGTACTTC. Translating gives CASNLPGAYEQYF.

A remark on this clone: This sample also contains other DNA sequences that code for the same CDR3. The genes are TRBV7-9 and TRBJ2-5; TRBD2 aligns across 13 bases. The CDR3 loop spans 16 amino acids. V lost 6 bases and J lost 5; bases outside the gene matches: 9. Germline CDR1 reads SEHNR; CDR2 reads FQNEAQ (reference sequence). The CDR3 loop is CASSLGLAGVGETQYF. The CDR3 DNA reads as TGTGCCAGCAGTCTTGGACTAGCGGGAGTCGGTGAGACCCAGTACTTC.

The chain couples TRBV7-9 to TRBJ2-7; 9 bases line up with TRBD2. Per germline, CDR1 SEHNR and CDR2 FQNEAQ (reference sequence). This CDR3 region has 17 residues. With V trimmed by 5 bases and J by 9 bases, 20 bases remained unmatched. Here the CDR3 DNA reads TGTGCCAGCAGCCCCCAATTCCTAGCGGGGCCCCTTACGGGGCAGTACTTC. This translates into CASSPQFLAGPLTGQYF.

The chain recombines TRBV4-1 with TRBJ1-3, with a tentative D call TRBD1 (5 bases). V lost 3 bases, J lost 1 base, and 13 bases lay in between. The CDR3 is 16 amino acids. Germline values: CDR1 MGHRA, CDR2 YSYEKL. This chain's CDR3 is CASSQRQTGSGNTIYF. DNA of the CDR3: TGCGCCAGCAGCCAGAGACAGACCGGGTCTGGAAACACCATATATTTT.

The rearrangement joins TRBV19 to TRBJ1-1; D possibly corresponds to TRBD1 (5 bases). This CDR3 is 14 amino acids long. Germline V CDR1 and CDR2: LNHDA, SQIVND (reference sequence). The V and J ends lost 4 bases and 1 base respectively, with 10 bases between them. The CDR3 sequence: CASSTLGGNTEAFF. CDR3 sequence (DNA): TGTGCCAGTAGTACACTGGGGGGGAACACTGAAGCTTTCTTT. The entire variable domain, with the rest obtained from reference TRBV19 and TRBJ1-1, is as follows: DGGITQSPKYLFRKEGQNVTLSCEQNLNHDAMYWYRQDPGQGLRLIYYSQIVNDFQKGDIAEGYSVSREKKESFPLTVTSAQKNPTAFYLCASSTLGGNTEAFFGQGTRLTVV.

This clone was detected a few times. V is TRBV5-1 and J is TRBJ2-7, with TRBD2 identical over 7 bases. Trimming removed 2 bases from V and 0 bases from J; junction bases left unmatched: 8. CDR1 SGHRS and CDR2 YFSETQ come from the germline V gene. This CDR3 spans 16 amino acids. The CDR3 reads CASSLFGRESSYEQYF. CDR3 DNA sequence: TGCGCCAGCAGCTTATTCGGGCGGGAGAGCTCCTACGAGCAGTACTTC.

The chain employs TRBV2 and TRBJ2-7; 8 positions agree with TRBD1. This CDR3 has 14 residues. V trimming: 5 bases; J trimming: 0 bases; junction bases outside the gene matches: 3. In germline, CDR1 is SNHLY, CDR2 FYNNEI. The CDR3 sequence: CASSFRGPSYEQYF. CDR3 DNA: TGTGCCAGCAGTTTCAGGGGGCCCTCCTACGAGCAGTACTTC.

About this clone itself: Other nucleotide sequences from this sample produce the same CDR3. The rearrangement joins TRBV10-3 to TRBJ2-7, with D perhaps TRBD2 (6 bases). V was cut by 6 bases and J by 2 bases, with 17 bases left in between. The CDR3 runs to 15 residues. The germline CDR1 and CDR2 sequences are ENHRY and SYGVKD. CDR3 in amino acids: CAISEDVAETYEQYF. The CDR3 DNA sequence: TGTGCCATCAGCGAGGATGTAGCGGAAACCTACGAGCAGTACTTC.

V usage is TRBV19 and J usage is TRBJ2-1; TRBD1 agrees at 12 bases. Germline CDR1 LNHDA, CDR2 SQIVND (reference sequence). This CDR3 contains 16 residues. Unmatched junction bases numbered 5, after V lost 3 bases and J lost 5 bases. The CDR3 nucleotides read TGTGCCAGTAGTATCGGGACAGGGGGCGTTCACAATGAGCAGTTCTTC. Translation: CASSIGTGGVHNEQFF.

This chain joins TRBV29-1 and TRBJ2-5; the match to TRBD1 covers 8 bases. The end of the DNA fits TRBJ2-7 better, so the J call may be wrong. The germline V gene has CDR1 SQVTM and CDR2 ANQGSEA. This CDR3 has 13 amino acids. Written as DNA, the CDR3 is TGCAGCGTCGCACAGGGGGAGTACTACGAGCAGTACTTC. Translation gives CSVAQGEYYEQYF.

The chain couples TRBV30 to TRBJ2-3; D is possibly TRBD2 (5 bases). This CDR3 is built from 13 residues. Per germline, CDR1 GTSNPN and CDR2 SVGIG (reference sequence). Trimming pared 0 bases from V and 6 bases from J, leaving 10 bases between. CDR3 amino acids: CAWSVRGSDTQYF. In DNA, the CDR3 is TGTGCCTGGAGTGTTCGGGGTTCGGATACGCAGTATTTT.

This clone was recorded a few times. V and J are TRBV2 and TRBJ1-5; tentatively, D is TRBD1 (6 bases). Germline CDR1 is SNHLY and CDR2 is FYNNEI. Trimming cost V 4 bases and J 5 bases, with 9 bases left between them. The CDR3 contains 13 residues. CDR3 nucleotides: TGTGCCAGCAGTGTACAGGGACATCAGCCCCAGCATTTT. This sequence encodes CASSVQGHQPQHF. Looking up the rest from reference TRBV2 and TRBJ1-5 gives the full variable domain: EPEVTQTPSHQVTQMGQEVILRCVPISNHLYFYWYRQILGQKVEFLVSFYNNEISEKSEIFDDQFSVERPDGSNFTLKIRSTKLEDSAMYFCASSVQGHQPQHFGDGTRLSIL.

The J gene is TRBJ2-7, the V gene TRBV7-2; TRBD1 matches 8 bases. The CDR3 has 17 residues. With 2 bases clipped from V and 5 bases from J, the junction kept 14 bases outside the gene matches. Germline loops: CDR1 SGHTA, CDR2 FQGNSA. The CDR3 region is CASSLNFVGQGHDEQYF. CDR3 DNA: TGTGCCAGCAGCTTAAATTTCGTCGGACAGGGCCATGACGAGCAGTACTTC.